These 32 T cell receptor beta chains originate from one sample sequenced in a study of molecular identifiers for immune sequencing clone quantification. Using its own MiXCR run on the PCR reads, TCRdb lists one record per CDR3 protein. This sample has hundreds of thousands of distinct CDR3 sequences, with about 25% found just once. Sequences were obtained from naive CD8+ T cells from blood, with Jurkat cell RNA spiked in. The subset was: FACS-sorted CD8+CD4-CCR7+CD45RA+ naive T cells. The source is a human donor in good health. Some libraries in this study had Jurkat cell RNA spiked in.

This clonotype was recorded once. A much more abundant neighbour one base away suggests this may be a read error. The chain has TRBV6-2 or TRBV6-3 and TRBJ1-1; D gene uncertain. The CDR3 totals 13 residues. Germline V gene sequence: CDR1 MNHEY, CDR2 SVGEGT. The CDR3 sequence is CASRYSMGSEAFF. The CDR3 DNA sequence: TGTGCCAGCAGATACTCGATGGGCAGTGAAGCTTTCTTT.

This clonotype was found many times. The chain combines TRBV12-3 or TRBV12-4 with TRBJ2-1; D is perhaps TRBD2 (5 bases). Trimming cost V 8 bases and J 8 bases, with 13 bases left between them. The CDR3 is 12 amino acids. Here the CDR3 DNA reads TGTGCCAGCGTTACTGTTAGCGATGAGCAGTTCTTC. This encodes CASVTVSDEQFF.

Concerning this clonotype: In this CDR3 the conserved last residue, phenylalanine or tryptophan, is missing, so a read error is likely. The chain combines TRBV29-1 with TRBJ2-1, with D perhaps being TRBD1 or TRBD2 (6 bases each). V was clipped by 2 bases and J by 1 base, with 9 bases between them. The germline V gene has CDR1 SQVTM and CDR2 ANQGSEA. CDR3 length: 14 amino acids. The CDR3 DNA follows: TGCAGCGTTGAAAGGGGGGATTCCTACAATGAGCAGTTCCTC. It encodes CSVERGDSYNEQFL.

As regards this clonotype: A read error may be the cause here, since a much bigger clone is one base away. V gene TRBV15 combines with J gene TRBJ1-1, with a tentative D call TRBD1 (6 bases). This CDR3 has 14 amino acids. CDR1 is LNHNV, CDR2 YYDKDF, per germline (reference sequence). CDR3 in DNA: TGTGCCACCAGTAGGACAGCTATGAAGACTGAAGCTTTCTTT. Translating it yields CATSRTAMKTEAFF.

The chain joins TRBV19 to TRBJ2-5, with 12 bases matching TRBD2. V lost 3 bases and J lost 3; bases outside the gene matches: 5. Germline V gene sequence: CDR1 LNHDA, CDR2 SQIVND (reference sequence). This CDR3 comprises 16 residues. The CDR3 nucleotides are TGTGCCAGTAGTATTTGGACTAGCGGGATTGAAGAGACCCAGTACTTC. Amino acids: CASSIWTSGIEETQYF.

The chain joins TRBV5-6 to TRBJ1-1, with unresolved D. V shed 4 bases and J shed 8 bases, with 15 bases lying between them. The CDR3 is 13 residues long. The V gene's germline CDR1 is SGHDT and CDR2 YYEEEE. CDR3 loop: CASSADQSLEAFF. The CDR3 DNA reads TGTGCCAGCAGCGCCGACCAAAGCTTAGAAGCTTTCTTT.

This clonotype has only a few counts. Here the CDR3 reads CASSLTGAYGYTF. For the CDR3, the DNA is TGTGCCAGCAGCTTGACAGGTGCTTATGGCTACACCTTC. This chain connects TRBV5-6 to TRBJ1-2; D may be TRBD1 (5 bases). The CDR3 totals 13 residues. V was pared by 1 base and J by 5 bases, with 9 bases between. Germline values: CDR1 SGHDT, CDR2 YYEEEE.

The genes are TRBV27 and TRBJ2-4; tentatively, D is TRBD1 (6 bases). From germline, CDR1 is MNHEY and CDR2 SMNVEV (reference sequence). The V and J ends lost 6 bases and 2 bases respectively, with 17 bases between them. The CDR3 extends over 16 amino acids. The chain's CDR3 is CASRTFTGTTKNIQYF. As DNA, the CDR3 is TGTGCCAGCAGGACTTTTACAGGGACGACCAAAAACATTCAGTACTTC.

The chain employs TRBV5-3 and TRBJ2-3, with 8 bases fitting TRBD2. TRBV5-3 is annotated as an ORF whose role is uncertain. The ends lost 8 bases at V and 4 bases at J; junction bases unmatched: 15. CDR3 length: 16 residues. The CDR3 region is CASSGGRGARADTQYF. The CDR3 DNA is TGTGCCAGCAGCGGGGGACGGGGGGCGAGGGCAGATACGCAGTATTTT.

Comments on this clonotype: A much larger clone differs by one base, so this may be a read error. The rearrangement uses TRBV7-9 and TRBJ2-5; D is tentatively TRBD1 or TRBD2 (5 bases each). This CDR3 spans 16 amino acids. Germline V gives CDR1 SEHNR, CDR2 FQNEAQ (reference sequence). As DNA, the CDR3 is TGTGCCGGCAGCTCAAACTGGGACGGGAAACAAGAGACCCAGTACTTC. This translates into CAGSSNWDGKQETQYF.

Concerning this clonotype: One end of the junction does not line up with germline, which may come from a read error. The rearrangement uses TRBV20-1 and TRBJ2-7; D is unclear. Germline values: CDR1 DFQATT, CDR2 SNEGSKA (reference sequence). The CDR3 contains 12 residues. The CDR3 sequence: CSAREIMYERYF. CDR3 nucleotide sequence: TGCAGTGCTAGAGAAATTATGTACGAGCGGTACTTC.

The V call is TRBV6-1, the J call TRBJ1-6, with unresolved D. Germline V gives CDR1 MNHNS, CDR2 SASEGT. This CDR3 region has 13 residues. The V end was cut by 1 base, the J end by 7 bases, with 5 bases between. The CDR3 sequence: CASSEVPNSPLHF. Written as DNA, the CDR3 is TGTGCCAGCAGTGAAGTTCCAAATTCACCCCTCCACTTT.

With regard to this clonotype: A much larger clone sits a single nucleotide away, making a read error possible. V and J are TRBV7-9 and TRBJ2-3; 7 bases agree with TRBD1. CDR3 length: 14 residues. Germline assignment: CDR1 SEHNR and CDR2 FQNEAQ (reference sequence). With V trimmed by 8 bases and J by 3 bases, 8 bases remained unmatched. The CDR3 spells CASGPTGVTDTQYF. The CDR3 DNA is TGTGCCAGCGGCCCCACAGGGGTAACAGATACGCAGTATTTT.

V gene TRBV6-2 or TRBV6-3 combines with J gene TRBJ2-1; D remains ambiguous. The CDR3 consists of 15 residues. The V gene lost 6 bases and the J gene lost 0 bases, with 12 bases spanning the gap. The germline V gene has CDR1 MNHEY and CDR2 SVGEGT. CDR3 residues: CASRDQTLSYNEQFF. DNA for the CDR3: TGTGCCAGCAGGGACCAGACACTCTCCTACAATGAGCAGTTCTTC.

V and J are TRBV29-1 and TRBJ2-1; 10 bases are shared with TRBD2. Germline loops: CDR1 SQVTM, CDR2 ANQGSEA. The J segment lost 2 bases and the V segment lost 7 bases, leaving 11 bases of the junction unmatched. CDR3 length: 16 amino acids. The CDR3 loop reads CSARGMSGRAYNEQFF. The CDR3 DNA is TGCAGCGCCAGGGGGATGAGCGGGAGGGCCTACAATGAGCAGTTCTTC.

The table lists this clonotype with many counts. V and J are TRBV5-6 and TRBJ2-7, with TRBD2 as a possible D gene (5 bases). Trimming stripped 0 bases from V and 3 bases from J, with 13 bases between. CDR3 length equals 15 residues. CDR1 and CDR2 from the germline V gene are SGHDT and YYEEEE. The CDR3 DNA sequence: TGTGCCAGCAGCTTGGTCGCCGGGGTCTTCTACGAGCAGTACTTC. This codes for CASSLVAGVFYEQYF.

This clonotype was found a few times. Since the CDR3 does not end with the conserved phenylalanine or tryptophan, this likely comes from a read error. This chain links TRBV4-3 with TRBJ2-7; D is undetermined. The V end lost 0 bases, the J end lost 2 bases, and 5 bases lay between the germline ends. CDR1 is LGHNA, CDR2 YSLEER, per germline. The CDR3 is 13 amino acids. This CDR3 is CASSQEVAYEQYL. CDR3 bases: TGCGCCAGCAGCCAAGAAGTGGCCTACGAGCAGTACCTC.

Turning to this clonotype: Just one base apart from a much larger clone, this may be a read error. The chain employs TRBV5-1 and TRBJ2-4, with 9 bases aligning to TRBD1. The CDR3 is 16 amino acids. Germline CDR1 and CDR2: SGHRS and YFSETQ. Written as DNA, the CDR3 is TGCGCCAGCTGCTTGGTCGAGGGACAGGGCTCGGACATTCAGTACTTC. Translated: CASCLVEGQGSDIQYF.

This clonotype has at least ten counts. The chain is built from TRBV7-6 and TRBJ2-5; weak D call: TRBD1 (6 bases). V lost 1 base to trimming and J lost 1 base, with 10 bases between them. Germline V lookup: CDR1 SGHVS, CDR2 FNYEAQ. This CDR3 has 15 residues. The CDR3 sequence: CASSLGGHPQETQYF. CDR3 bases: TGTGCCAGCAGCTTAGGGGGACACCCCCAAGAGACCCAGTACTTC. Complete variable domain (other parts from reference TRBV7-6 and TRBJ2-5): GAGVSQSPRYKVTKRGQDVALRCDPISGHVSLYWYRQALGQGPEFLTYFNYEAQQDKSGLPNDRFSAERPEGSISTLTIQRTEQRDSAMYRCASSLGGHPQETQYFGPGTRLLVL.

This CDR3 is CASSWDYSEAFF. For the CDR3, the DNA is TGTGCCAGCAGTTGGGACTACAGTGAAGCTTTCTTT. V is TRBV28 and J is TRBJ1-1, with D tentatively TRBD1 (5 bases). The CDR3 covers 12 residues. Deletions cut 4 bases from V and 7 bases from J, with 10 bases between. Per the germline V gene, CDR1 is MDHEN and CDR2 is SYDVKM. Variable domain in full (rest from reference TRBV28 and TRBJ1-1): DVKVTQSSRYLVKRTGEKVFLECVQDMDHENMFWYRQDPGLGLRLIYFSYDVKMKEKGDIPEGYSVSREKKERFSLILESASTNQTSMYLCASSWDYSEAFFGQGTRLTVV.

The sample holds many counts of this clonotype. The V and J genes are TRBV27 and TRBJ1-1; D remains unclear. This CDR3 has 15 amino acids. Trimming left V 6 bases short and J 0 bases short, with 14 bases between. Germline values: CDR1 MNHEY, CDR2 SMNVEV (reference sequence). The CDR3 protein is CASSPVLPLNTEAFF. Written as DNA, the CDR3 is TGTGCCAGCAGCCCCGTTCTCCCTTTGAACACTGAAGCTTTCTTT.

A word on this clonotype: Given a much more abundant clone one base away, this may be a read error. The chain links TRBV27 to TRBJ2-3; TRBD1 might be the D (6 bases). The J call may be wrong; the DNA end is better matched by TRBJ1-5. Germline CDR1 is MNHEY and CDR2 is SMNVEV (reference sequence). The CDR3 has 16 amino acids. CDR3 sequence (DNA): TGTGCCAGCAGTTTAGCAGCGGGGGGGCCTGCAGATACGCAGCATTTT. This codes for CASSLAAGGPADTQHF.

CDR3 residues: CASSTSTITSYEQYF. For the CDR3, the DNA is TGTGCCAGCAGCACATCTACCATCACCTCCTACGAGCAGTACTTC. The chain is built from TRBV11-2 and TRBJ2-7; D unresolved. From germline, CDR1 is SGHAT and CDR2 FQNNGV. The CDR3 is 15 amino acids. Trimming took off 5 bases at V and 0 bases at J, with 14 bases between the two ends.

The CDR3 bases are TGTGCCACCAGTGATGGGACGACTCGGCAGTACTTC. Amino acids: CATSDGTTRQYF. The rearrangement joins TRBV24-1 to TRBJ2-7; D possibly uses TRBD1 or TRBD2 (5 bases each). Germline V gene lookup returns CDR1 KGHDR and CDR2 SFDVKD. Trimming cost V 3 bases and J 9 bases, with 11 bases left between them. This CDR3 is 12 amino acids long.

Many counts were recorded for this clonotype. The J gene is TRBJ2-7, the V gene TRBV29-1, with D possibly being TRBD2 (6 bases). The CDR3 contains 15 residues. Germline-derived CDR1 and CDR2 are SQVTM and ANQGSEA. V was clipped by 2 bases and J by 4 bases, with 18 bases between them. The CDR3 here is CSVEKRIPGVYEQYF. The CDR3, as DNA: TGCAGCGTTGAAAAAAGGATCCCGGGGGTTTACGAGCAGTACTTC.

The V call is TRBV29-1, the J call TRBJ2-7; TRBD1 or TRBD2 may be the D gene (5 bases each). Germline lookup yields CDR1 SQVTM and CDR2 ANQGSEA. V lost 3 bases and J 1 base, leaving 13 bases between the germline ends. The CDR3 runs to 14 residues. This CDR3 reads CSVEVRDGSYEQYF. The CDR3 bases are TGCAGCGTTGAGGTCAGGGACGGGTCCTACGAGCAGTACTTC.

This clonotype was recorded at least ten times. This sequence joins TRBV5-4 and TRBJ2-2, with D tentatively TRBD1 (6 bases). Between the trimmed V and J ends, which lost 1 base and 5 bases, there was a span of 12 bases. In germline, CDR1 is SGHNT, CDR2 YYREEE (reference sequence). There are 15 residues in the CDR3. The CDR3 sequence: CASSLPRGMTGELFF. The CDR3 nucleotides read TGTGCCAGCAGCTTGCCTAGGGGGATGACCGGGGAGCTGTTTTTT.

This clonotype was found many times. CDR3 coding DNA: TGTGCCAGCAGCCACTCGGCTAGCGGGGGGCAAGAGACCCAGTACTTC. Translated, it gives CASSHSASGGQETQYF. The chain carries TRBV6-5 and TRBJ2-5; the match to TRBD2 covers 11 bases. The CDR3 covers 16 residues. Germline-derived CDR1 and CDR2 are MNHEY and SVGAGI. V dropped 6 bases and J dropped 2; count of bases not matched to a gene: 8.

This clonotype was counted a few times. This may be a read error: a much more frequent sequence differs by one nucleotide. J is TRBJ2-7 and V is TRBV5-1; the D is unclear. From germline, CDR1 is SGHRS and CDR2 YFSETQ. This CDR3 contains 15 residues. The CDR3 region is CAGSLEPGNSYEQYF. CDR3 coding DNA: TGCGCCGGCAGCTTGGAGCCCGGTAACTCCTACGAGCAGTACTTC.

V is TRBV12-3 or TRBV12-4 and J is TRBJ1-3, with D tentatively TRBD1 (6 bases). The CDR3 contains 15 residues. V was cut by 6 bases and J by 0 bases, with 12 bases left in between. In DNA, the CDR3 is TGTGCCAGCAGCACACTACAGGGCTCTGGAAACACCATATATTTT. Its protein is CASSTLQGSGNTIYF.

In this sample, this clonotype turned up many times. The V gene is TRBV28, the J gene TRBJ1-5, with D tentatively TRBD1 (6 bases). The CDR3 length is 17 residues. Germline CDR1 is MDHEN and CDR2 is SYDVKM. The germline V and J ends were trimmed by 5 bases and 6 bases, with 23 bases remaining between them. The CDR3 loop is CASSTEQGVGYSQPQHF. The CDR3 DNA reads TGTGCCAGCAGTACAGAACAGGGCGTAGGGTACAGTCAGCCCCAGCATTTT.

In this sample, this clonotype turned up many times. The chain couples TRBV27 to TRBJ1-1; D not certain. Per germline, CDR1 MNHEY and CDR2 SMNVEV (reference sequence). The length of the CDR3 is 14 residues. The germline V and J ends were trimmed by 1 base and 2 bases, with 8 bases remaining between them. DNA of the CDR3: TGTGCCAGCAGTTTATTAGCGGATAACACTGAAGCTTTCTTT. It codes for CASSLLADNTEAFF.